This TCR beta chain emerged from a study of blood T cell repertoires in COVID-19. The CDR3 runs 12 residues. The V gene's germline CDR1 is SGHTS and CDR2 YDEGEE. The V end was cut by 4 bases, the J end by 7 bases, with 8 bases between. The method was immunoSEQ multiplex PCR; TCRdb's version includes in-frame clones alone and lacks a portion of them. The data hold about 170,000 clones, with 70% to 85% observed a single time. This receptor was obtained from a man in his fifties or sixties who had recovered from COVID-19. V is TRBV5-8 and J is TRBJ2-2; D not resolved. The sequenced sample consisted of PBMCs or T cells enriched from blood (not recorded which). This CDR3 reads CASSPLFGELFF. For the CDR3, the DNA is TGTGCCAGCAGCCCCCTTTTCGGGGAGCTGTTTTTT.